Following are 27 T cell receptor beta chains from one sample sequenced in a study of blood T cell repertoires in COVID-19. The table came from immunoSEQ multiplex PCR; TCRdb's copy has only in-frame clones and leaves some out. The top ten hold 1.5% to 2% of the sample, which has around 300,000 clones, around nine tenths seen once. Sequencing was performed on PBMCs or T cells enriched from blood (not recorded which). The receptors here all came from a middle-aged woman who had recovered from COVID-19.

The CDR3 DNA sequence: TGCGCCAGCAGCCAAGATCGGAACGCAAGGACGGGAAACACCTTC. This translates into CASSQDRNARTGNTF. The V gene is TRBV4-1, the J gene TRBJ1-2; D is uncertain. V lost 0 bases to trimming and J lost 12 bases, with 20 bases between them. The length of the CDR3 is 15 residues. CDR1 and CDR2 from the germline V gene are MGHRA and YSYEKL.

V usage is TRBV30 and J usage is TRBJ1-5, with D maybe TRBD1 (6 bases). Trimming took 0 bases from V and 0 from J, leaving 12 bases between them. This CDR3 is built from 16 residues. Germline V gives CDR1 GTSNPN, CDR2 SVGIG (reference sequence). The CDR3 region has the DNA TGTGCCTGGAGTGTTCGGGGGGGCCCTAGCAATCAGCCCCAGCATTTT. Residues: CAWSVRGGPSNQPQHF.

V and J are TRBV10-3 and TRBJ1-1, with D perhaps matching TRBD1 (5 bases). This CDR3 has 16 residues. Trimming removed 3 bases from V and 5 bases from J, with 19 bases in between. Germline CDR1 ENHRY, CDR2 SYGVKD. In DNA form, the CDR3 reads TGTGCCATCAGTGAAGGATGGGCAGGGATGGTGACTGAAGCTTTCTTT. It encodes CAISEGWAGMVTEAFF.

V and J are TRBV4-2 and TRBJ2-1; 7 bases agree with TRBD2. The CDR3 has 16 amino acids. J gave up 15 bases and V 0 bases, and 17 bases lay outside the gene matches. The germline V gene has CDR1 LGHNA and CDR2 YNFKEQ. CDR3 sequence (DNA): TGTGCCAGCAGCCAAGAGTGGCTGCAGGGCGGGAGAAGTGTGTTCTTC. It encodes CASSQEWLQGGRSVFF.

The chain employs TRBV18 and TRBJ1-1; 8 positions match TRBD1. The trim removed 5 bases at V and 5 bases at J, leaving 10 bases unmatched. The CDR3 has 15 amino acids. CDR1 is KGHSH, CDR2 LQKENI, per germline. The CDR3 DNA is TGTGCCAGCTCAGCCGACAGGGGTGGCGGTACTGAAGCTTTCTTT. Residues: CASSADRGGGTEAFF.

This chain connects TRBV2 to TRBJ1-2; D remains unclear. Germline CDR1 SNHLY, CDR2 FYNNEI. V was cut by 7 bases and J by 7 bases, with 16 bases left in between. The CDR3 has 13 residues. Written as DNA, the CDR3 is TGTGCCAGCATCCGGGAAGGGTTCAGTGGCTACACCTTC. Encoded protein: CASIREGFSGYTF.

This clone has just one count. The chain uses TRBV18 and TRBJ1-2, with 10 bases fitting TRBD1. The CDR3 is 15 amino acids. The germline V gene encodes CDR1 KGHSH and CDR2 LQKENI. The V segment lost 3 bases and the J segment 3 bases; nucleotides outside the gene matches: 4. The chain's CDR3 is CASSPGTGVYYGYTF. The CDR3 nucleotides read TGTGCCAGCTCACCCGGGACAGGGGTTTACTATGGCTACACCTTC.

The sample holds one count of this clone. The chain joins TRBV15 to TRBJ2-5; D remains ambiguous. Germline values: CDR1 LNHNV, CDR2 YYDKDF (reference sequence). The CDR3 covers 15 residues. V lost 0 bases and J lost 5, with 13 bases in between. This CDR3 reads CATSRDSTLLETQYF. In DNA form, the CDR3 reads TGTGCCACCAGCAGAGATAGCACGCTACTGGAGACCCAGTACTTC. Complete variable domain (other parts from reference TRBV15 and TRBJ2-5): DAMVIQNPRYQVTQFGKPVTLSCSQTLNHNVMYWYQQKSSQAPKLLFHYYDKDFNNEADTPDNFQSRRPNTSFCFLDIRSPGLGDTAMYLCATSRDSTLLETQYFGPGTRLLVL.

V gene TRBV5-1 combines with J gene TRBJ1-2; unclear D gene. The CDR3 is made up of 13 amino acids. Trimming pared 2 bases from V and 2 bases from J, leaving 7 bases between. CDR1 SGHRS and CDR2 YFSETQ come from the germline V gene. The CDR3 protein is CASSLSENYGYTF. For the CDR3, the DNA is TGCGCCAGCAGCTTATCCGAGAACTATGGCTACACCTTC.

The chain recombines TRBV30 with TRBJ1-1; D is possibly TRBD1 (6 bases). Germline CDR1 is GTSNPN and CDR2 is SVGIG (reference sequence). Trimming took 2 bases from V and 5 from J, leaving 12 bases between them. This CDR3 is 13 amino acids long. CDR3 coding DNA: TGTGCCTGGAGTACCGACAGGTGGACTGAAGCTTTCTTT. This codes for CAWSTDRWTEAFF.

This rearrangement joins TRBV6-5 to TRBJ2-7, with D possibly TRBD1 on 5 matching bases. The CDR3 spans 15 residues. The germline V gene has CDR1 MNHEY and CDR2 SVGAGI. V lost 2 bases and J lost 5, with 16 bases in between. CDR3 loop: CASSYGKGVGNEQYF. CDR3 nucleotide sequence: TGTGCCAGCAGTTACGGGAAAGGGGTGGGGAACGAGCAGTACTTC.

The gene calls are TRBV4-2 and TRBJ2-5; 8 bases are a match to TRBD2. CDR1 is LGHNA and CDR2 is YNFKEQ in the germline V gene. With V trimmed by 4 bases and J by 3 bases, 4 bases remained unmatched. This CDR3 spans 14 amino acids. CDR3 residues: CASSRGRGEETQYF. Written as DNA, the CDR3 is TGTGCCAGCAGCCGTGGGCGGGGGGAAGAGACCCAGTACTTC.

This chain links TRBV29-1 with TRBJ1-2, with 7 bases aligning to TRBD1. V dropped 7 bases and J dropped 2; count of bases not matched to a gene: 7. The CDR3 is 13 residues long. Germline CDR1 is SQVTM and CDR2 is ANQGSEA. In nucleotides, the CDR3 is TGCAGCGCCGTGGACAGGCTAAACTATGGCTACACCTTC. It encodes CSAVDRLNYGYTF.

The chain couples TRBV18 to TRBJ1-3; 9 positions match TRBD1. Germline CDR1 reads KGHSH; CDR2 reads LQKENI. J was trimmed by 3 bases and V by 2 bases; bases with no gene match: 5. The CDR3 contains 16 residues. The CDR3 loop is CASSPSGTGIGNTIYF. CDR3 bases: TGTGCCAGCTCACCATCCGGGACAGGGATTGGAAACACCATATATTTT.

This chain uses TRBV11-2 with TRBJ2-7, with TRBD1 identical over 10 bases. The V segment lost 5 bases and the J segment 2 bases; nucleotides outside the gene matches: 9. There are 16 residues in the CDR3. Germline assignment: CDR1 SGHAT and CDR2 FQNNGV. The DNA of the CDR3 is TGTGCCAGCAGCCCCCGGGACAGGGGATCGCCCTACGAGCAGTACTTC. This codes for CASSPRDRGSPYEQYF.

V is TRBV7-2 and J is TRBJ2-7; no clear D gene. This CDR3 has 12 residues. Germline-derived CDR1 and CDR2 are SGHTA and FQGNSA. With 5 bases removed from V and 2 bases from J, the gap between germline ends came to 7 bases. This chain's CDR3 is CASSPLAYEQYF. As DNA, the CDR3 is TGTGCCAGCAGCCCACTCGCCTACGAGCAGTACTTC.

The CDR3 DNA sequence: TGTGCCAGCAGCCCACTTCGTCAGCCCCAGCATTTT. Its translation: CASSPLRQPQHF. The V and J genes are TRBV2 and TRBJ1-5; no clear D gene. Germline CDR1 and CDR2: SNHLY and FYNNEI. CDR3 size: 12 residues. V was clipped by 6 bases and J by 6 bases, with 9 bases between them.

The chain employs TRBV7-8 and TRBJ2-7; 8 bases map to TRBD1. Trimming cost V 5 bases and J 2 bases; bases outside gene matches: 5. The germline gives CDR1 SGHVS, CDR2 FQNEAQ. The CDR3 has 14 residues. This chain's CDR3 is CASSLDRGTYEQYF. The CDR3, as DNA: TGTGCCAGCAGCCTCGACAGGGGTACCTACGAGCAGTACTTC.

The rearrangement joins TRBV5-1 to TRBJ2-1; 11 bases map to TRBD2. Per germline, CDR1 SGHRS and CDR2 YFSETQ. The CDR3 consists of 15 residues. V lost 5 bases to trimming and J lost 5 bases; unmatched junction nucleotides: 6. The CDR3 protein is CASRSRLAGHNEQFF. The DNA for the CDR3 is TGCGCCAGCAGGTCCCGACTAGCGGGGCACAATGAGCAGTTCTTC.

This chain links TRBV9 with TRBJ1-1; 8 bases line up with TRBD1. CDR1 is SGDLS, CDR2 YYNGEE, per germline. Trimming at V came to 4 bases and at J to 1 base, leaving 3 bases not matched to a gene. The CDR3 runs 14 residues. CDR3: CASSPQGGNTEAFF. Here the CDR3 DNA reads TGTGCCAGCAGCCCACAGGGGGGGAACACTGAAGCTTTCTTT.

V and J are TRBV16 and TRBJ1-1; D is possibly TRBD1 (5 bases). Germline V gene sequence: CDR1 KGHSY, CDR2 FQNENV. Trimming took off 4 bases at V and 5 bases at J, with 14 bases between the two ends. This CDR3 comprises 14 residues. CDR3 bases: TGTGCCAGCAGCCCCACGGGGGGGAGAACTGAAGCTTTCTTT. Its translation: CASSPTGGRTEAFF. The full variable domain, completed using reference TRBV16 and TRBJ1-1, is GEEVAQTPKHLVRGEGQKAKLYCAPIKGHSYVFWYQQVLKNEFKFLISFQNENVFDETGMPKERFSAKCLPNSPCSLEIQATKLEDSAVYFCASSPTGGRTEAFFGQGTRLTVV.

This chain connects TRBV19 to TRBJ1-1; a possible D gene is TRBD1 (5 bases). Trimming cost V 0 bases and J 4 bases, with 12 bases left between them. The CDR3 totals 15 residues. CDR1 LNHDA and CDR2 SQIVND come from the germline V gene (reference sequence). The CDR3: CASSIDGGGVTEAFF. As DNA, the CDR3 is TGTGCCAGTAGTATAGATGGGGGAGGAGTCACTGAAGCTTTCTTT.

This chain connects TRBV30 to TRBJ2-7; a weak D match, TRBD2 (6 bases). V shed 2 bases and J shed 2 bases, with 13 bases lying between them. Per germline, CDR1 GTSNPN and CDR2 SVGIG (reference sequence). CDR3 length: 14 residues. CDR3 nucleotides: TGTGCCTGGAGTCCCCCGACTAGAACCTACGAGCAGTACTTC. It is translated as CAWSPPTRTYEQYF.

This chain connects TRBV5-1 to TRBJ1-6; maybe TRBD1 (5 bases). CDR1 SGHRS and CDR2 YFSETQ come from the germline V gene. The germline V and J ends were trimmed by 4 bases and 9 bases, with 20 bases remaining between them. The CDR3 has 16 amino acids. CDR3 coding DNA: TGCGCCAGCAGCGTAGCGGGACCCCAGGCGAGTTCACCCCTCCACTTT. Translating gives CASSVAGPQASSPLHF.

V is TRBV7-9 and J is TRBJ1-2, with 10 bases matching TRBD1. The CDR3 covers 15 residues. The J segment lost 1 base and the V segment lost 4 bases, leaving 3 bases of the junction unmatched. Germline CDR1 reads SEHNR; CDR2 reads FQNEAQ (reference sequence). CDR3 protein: CASSWGTGDNYGYTF. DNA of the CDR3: TGTGCCAGCAGCTGGGGGACAGGGGATAACTATGGCTACACCTTC.

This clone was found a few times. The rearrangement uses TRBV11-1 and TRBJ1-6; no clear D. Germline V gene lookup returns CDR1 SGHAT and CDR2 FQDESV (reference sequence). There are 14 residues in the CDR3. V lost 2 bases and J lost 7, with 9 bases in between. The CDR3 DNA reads TGTGCCAGCAGCTTAAAGGCGGTAAATTCACCCCTCCACTTT. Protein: CASSLKAVNSPLHF.

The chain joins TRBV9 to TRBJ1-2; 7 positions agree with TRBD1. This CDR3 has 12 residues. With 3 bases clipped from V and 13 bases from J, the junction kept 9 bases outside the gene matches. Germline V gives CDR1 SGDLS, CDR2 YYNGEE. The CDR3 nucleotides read TGTGCCAGCAGCGCCCGACAGGGTAGGCGCACCTTC. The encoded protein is CASSARQGRRTF. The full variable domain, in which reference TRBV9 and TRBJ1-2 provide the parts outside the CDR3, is DSGVTQTPKHLITATGQRVTLRCSPRSGDLSVYWYQQSLDQGLQFLIQYYNGEERAKGNILERFSAQQFPDLHSELNLSSLELGDSALYFCASSARQGRRTFGSGTRLTVV.